Sequencing of this TCR beta chain was carried out in a study of shared clonotypes between healthy human individuals. The CDR3 covers 15 residues. V was pared by 1 base and J by 3 bases, with 2 bases of the junction left unmatched. CDR1 and CDR2 (germline): SGHTA, FQGNSA. Genomic DNA (from each subset) was split evenly across several immunoSEQ plates. Original processing notes: There were no quality scores in the junction-only immunoSEQ sequences, so filtering differed. Sequencing was performed with immunoSEQ multiplex PCR; in TCRdb, only in-frame clones are kept and a portion is missing. For V, J and clone size, that table is used; D and trimming come from the DNA. The sample holds 2.3 million or so clones, approximately 95% seen once.

This chain uses TRBV7-2 with TRBJ1-2; 10 bases align to TRBD1. The receptor was derived from a man aged 18 to 29 in good health. Some clones in this sample may be carry-over from other donors' samples. Sequenced material: naive CD4+ T cells from PBMCs. Subset specified: CD45RA+ positively selected. CDR3 coding DNA: TGTGCCAGCAGCTTAGTGGACAGGGGGGACTATGGCTACACCTTC. It is translated as CASSLVDRGDYGYTF.